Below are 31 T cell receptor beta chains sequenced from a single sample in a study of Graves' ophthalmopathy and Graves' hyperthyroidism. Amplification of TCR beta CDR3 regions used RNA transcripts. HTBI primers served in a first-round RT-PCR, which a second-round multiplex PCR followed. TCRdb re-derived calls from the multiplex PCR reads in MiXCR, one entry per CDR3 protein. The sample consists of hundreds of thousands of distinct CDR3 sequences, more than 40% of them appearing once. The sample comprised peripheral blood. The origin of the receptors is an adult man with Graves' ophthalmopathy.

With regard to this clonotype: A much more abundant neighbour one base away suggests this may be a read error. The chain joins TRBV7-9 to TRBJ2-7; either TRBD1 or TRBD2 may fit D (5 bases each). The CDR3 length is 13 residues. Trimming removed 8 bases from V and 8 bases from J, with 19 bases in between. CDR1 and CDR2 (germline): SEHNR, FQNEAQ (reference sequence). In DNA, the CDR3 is TGTGCCAGCGGCCCGGCCCCGGGACCCAAGCAGTACTTC. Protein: CASGPAPGPKQYF. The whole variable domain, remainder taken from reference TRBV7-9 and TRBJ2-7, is DTGVSQNPRHKITKRGQNVTFRCDPISEHNRLYWYRQTLGQGPEFLTYFQNEAQLEKSRLLSDRFSAERPKGSFSTLEIQRTEQGDSAMYLCASGPAPGPKQYFGPGTRLTVT.

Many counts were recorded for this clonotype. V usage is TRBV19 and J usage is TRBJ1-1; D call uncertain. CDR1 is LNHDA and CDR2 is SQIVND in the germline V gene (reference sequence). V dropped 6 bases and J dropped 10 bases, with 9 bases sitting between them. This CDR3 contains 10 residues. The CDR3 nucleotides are TGTGCCAGTAGGGGCGGAGGAGCTTTCTTT. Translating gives CASRGGGAFF. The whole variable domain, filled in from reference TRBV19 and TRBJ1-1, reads DGGITQSPKYLFRKEGQNVTLSCEQNLNHDAMYWYRQDPGQGLRLIYYSQIVNDFQKGDIAEGYSVSREKKESFPLTVTSAQKNPTAFYLCASRGGGAFFGQGTRLTVV.

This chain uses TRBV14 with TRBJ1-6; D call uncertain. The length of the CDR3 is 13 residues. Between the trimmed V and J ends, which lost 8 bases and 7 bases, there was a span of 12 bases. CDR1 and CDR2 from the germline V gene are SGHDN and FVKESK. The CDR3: CASALDGNSPLHF. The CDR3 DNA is TGTGCCAGCGCCCTGGACGGGAATTCACCCCTCCACTTT.

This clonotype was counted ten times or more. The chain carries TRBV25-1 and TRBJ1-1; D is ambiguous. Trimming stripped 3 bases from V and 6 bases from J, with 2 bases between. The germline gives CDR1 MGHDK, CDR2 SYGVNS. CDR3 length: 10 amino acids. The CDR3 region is CASSEAEAFF. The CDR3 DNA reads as TGTGCCAGCAGTGAGGCTGAAGCTTTCTTT.

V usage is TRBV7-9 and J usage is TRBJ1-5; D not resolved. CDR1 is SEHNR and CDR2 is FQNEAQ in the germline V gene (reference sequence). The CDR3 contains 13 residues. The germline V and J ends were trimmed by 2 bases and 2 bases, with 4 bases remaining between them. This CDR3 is CASSLPGNQPQHF. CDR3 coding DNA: TGTGCCAGCAGCTTACCCGGCAATCAGCCCCAGCATTTT.

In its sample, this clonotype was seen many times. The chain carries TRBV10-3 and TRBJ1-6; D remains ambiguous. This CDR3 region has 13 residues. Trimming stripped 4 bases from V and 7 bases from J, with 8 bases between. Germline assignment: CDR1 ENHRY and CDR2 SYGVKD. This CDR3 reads CAISVSWNSPLHF. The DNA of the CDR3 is TGTGCCATCAGTGTGTCTTGGAATTCACCCCTCCACTTT.

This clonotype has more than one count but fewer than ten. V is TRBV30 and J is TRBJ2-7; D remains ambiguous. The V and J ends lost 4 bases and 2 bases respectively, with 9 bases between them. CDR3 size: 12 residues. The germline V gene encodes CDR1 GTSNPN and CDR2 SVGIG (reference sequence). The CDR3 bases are TGTGCCTGGAACCAGGTGACCTACGAGCAGTACTTC. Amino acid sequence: CAWNQVTYEQYF.

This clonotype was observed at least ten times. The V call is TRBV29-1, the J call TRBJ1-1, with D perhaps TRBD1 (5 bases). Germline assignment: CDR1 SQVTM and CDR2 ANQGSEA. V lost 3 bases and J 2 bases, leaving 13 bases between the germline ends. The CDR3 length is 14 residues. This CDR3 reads CSVDKGRVNTEAFF. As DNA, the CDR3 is TGCAGCGTTGATAAGGGCAGGGTAAACACTGAAGCTTTCTTT.

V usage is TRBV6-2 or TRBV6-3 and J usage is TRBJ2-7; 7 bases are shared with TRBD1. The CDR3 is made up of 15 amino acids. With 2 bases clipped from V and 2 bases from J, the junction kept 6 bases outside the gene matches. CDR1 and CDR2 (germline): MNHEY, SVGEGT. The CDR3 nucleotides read TGTGCCAGCAGTTACGATGACAGGGTCACCTACGAGCAGTACTTC. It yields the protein CASSYDDRVTYEQYF.

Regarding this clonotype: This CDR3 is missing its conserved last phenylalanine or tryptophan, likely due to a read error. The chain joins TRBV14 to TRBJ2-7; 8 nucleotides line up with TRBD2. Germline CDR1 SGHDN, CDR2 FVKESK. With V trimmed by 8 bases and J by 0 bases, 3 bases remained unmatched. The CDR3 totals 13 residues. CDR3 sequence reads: CASRGGSSYEQYL. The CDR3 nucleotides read TGTGCCAGCCGGGGGGGGAGCTCCTACGAGCAGTACCTC.

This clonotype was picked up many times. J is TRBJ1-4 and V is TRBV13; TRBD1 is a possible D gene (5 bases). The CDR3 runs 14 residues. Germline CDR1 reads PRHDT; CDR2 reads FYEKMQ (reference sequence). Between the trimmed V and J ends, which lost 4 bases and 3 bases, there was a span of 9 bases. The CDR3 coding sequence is TGTGCCAGCAGCTCAGGGATAGCTAATGAAAAACTGTTTTTT. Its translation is CASSSGIANEKLFF.

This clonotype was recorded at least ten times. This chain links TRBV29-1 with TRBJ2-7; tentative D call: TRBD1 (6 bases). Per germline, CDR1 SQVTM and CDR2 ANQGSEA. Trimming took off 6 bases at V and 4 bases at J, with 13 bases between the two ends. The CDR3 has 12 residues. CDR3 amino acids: CSVANTGYEQYF. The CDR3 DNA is TGCAGCGTCGCGAATACAGGGTACGAGCAGTACTTC.

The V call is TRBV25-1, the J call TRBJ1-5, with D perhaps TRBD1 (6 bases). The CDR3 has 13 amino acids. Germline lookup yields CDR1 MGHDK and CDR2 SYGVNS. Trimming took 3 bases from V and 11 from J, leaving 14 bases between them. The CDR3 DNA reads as TGTGCCAGCAGTGATTTGGGGGCAGAGACCCAGCATTTT. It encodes CASSDLGAETQHF.

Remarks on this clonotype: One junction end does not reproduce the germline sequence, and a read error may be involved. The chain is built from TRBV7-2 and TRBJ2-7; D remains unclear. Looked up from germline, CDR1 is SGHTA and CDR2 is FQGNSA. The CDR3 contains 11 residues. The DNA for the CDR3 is TGTGCCAGCAGCCCCGGGTACGAGCAGCACTTC. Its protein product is CASSPGYEQHF.

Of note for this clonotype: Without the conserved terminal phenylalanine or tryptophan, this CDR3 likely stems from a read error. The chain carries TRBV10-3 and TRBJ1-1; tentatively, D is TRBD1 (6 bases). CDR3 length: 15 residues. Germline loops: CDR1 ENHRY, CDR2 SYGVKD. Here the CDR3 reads CASSYGGGFSTEAFL. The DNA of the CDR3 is TGTGCCAGCAGTTACGGGGGGGGCTTTTCTACGGAAGCTTTCCTT.

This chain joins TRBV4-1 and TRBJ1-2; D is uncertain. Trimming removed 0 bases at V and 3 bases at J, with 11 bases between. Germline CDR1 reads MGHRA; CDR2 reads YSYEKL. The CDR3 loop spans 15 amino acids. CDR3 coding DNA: TGCGCCAGCAGCCAAGACGAGACGGTAGACTATGGCTACACCTTC. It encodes CASSQDETVDYGYTF.

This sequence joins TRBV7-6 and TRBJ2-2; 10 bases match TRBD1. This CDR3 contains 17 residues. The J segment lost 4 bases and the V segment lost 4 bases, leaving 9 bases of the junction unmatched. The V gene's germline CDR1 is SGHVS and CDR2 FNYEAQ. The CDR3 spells CASSSFRQGASTGELFF. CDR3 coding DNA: TGTGCCAGCAGCTCATTTCGACAGGGGGCTAGCACCGGGGAGCTGTTTTTT.

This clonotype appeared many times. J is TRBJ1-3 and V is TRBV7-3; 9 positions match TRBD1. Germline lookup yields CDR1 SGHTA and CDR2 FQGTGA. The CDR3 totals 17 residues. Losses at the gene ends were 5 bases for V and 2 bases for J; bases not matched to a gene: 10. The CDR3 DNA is TGTGCCAGCAGCCCTGCGGGACAGGGTGGACCTGGAAACACCATATATTTT. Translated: CASSPAGQGGPGNTIYF.

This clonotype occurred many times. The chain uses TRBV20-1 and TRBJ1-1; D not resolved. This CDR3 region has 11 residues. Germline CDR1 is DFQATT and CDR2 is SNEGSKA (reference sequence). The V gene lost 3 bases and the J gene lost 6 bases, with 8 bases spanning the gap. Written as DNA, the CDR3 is TGCAGTGCTAGCGATGGCCCTGAAGCTTTCTTT. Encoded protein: CSASDGPEAFF.

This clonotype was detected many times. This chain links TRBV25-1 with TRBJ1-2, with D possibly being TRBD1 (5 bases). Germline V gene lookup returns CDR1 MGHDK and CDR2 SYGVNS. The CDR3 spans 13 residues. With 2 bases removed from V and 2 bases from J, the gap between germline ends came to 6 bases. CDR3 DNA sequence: TGTGCCAGCAGTGAACGGGACAACTATGGCTACACCTTC. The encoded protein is CASSERDNYGYTF.

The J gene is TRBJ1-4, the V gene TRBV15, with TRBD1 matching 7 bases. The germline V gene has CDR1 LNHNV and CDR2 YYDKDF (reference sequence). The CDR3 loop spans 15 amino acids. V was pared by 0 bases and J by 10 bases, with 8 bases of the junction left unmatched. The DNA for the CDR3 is TGTGCCACCAGCAGAGATATAAGAGACAGGGCAAAACTGTTTTTT. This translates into CATSRDIRDRAKLFF.

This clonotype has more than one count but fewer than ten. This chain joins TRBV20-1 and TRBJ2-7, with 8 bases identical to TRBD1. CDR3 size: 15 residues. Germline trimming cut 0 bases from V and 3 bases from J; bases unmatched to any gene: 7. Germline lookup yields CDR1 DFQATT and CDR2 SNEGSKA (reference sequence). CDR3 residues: CSARDRNRGIYEQYF. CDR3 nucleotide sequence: TGCAGTGCTAGAGACCGAAACAGGGGGATCTACGAGCAGTACTTC.

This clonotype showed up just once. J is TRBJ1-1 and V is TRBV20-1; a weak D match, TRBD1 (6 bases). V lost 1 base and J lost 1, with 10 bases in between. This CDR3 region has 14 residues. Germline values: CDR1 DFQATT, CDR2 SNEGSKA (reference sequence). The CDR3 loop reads CSARVKGQNTEAFF. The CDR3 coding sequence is TGCAGTGCTAGAGTTAAGGGACAGAACACTGAAGCTTTCTTT.

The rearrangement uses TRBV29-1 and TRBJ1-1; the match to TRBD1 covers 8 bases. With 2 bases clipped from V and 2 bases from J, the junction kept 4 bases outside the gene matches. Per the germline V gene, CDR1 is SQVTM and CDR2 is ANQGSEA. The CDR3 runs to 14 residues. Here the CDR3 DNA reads TGCAGCGTTGAAACTCAGGGGGCCAACACTGAAGCTTTCTTT. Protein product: CSVETQGANTEAFF. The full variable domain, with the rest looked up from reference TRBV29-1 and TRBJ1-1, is SAVISQKPSRDICQRGTSLTIQCQVDSQVTMMFWYRQQPGQSLTLIATANQGSEATYESGFVIDKFPISRPNLTFSTLTVSNMSPEDSSIYLCSVETQGANTEAFFGQGTRLTVV.

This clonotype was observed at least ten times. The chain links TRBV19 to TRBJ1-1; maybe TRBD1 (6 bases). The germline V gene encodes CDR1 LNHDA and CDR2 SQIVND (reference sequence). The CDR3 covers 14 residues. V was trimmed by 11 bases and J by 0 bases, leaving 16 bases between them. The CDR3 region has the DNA TGTGCCTCCAGACAGGCCACGTTGAACACTGAAGCTTTCTTT. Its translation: CASRQATLNTEAFF.

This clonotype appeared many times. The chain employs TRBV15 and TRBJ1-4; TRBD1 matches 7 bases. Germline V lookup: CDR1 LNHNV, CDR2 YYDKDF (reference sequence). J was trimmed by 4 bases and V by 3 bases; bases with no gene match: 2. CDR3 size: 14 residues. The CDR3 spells CATSRGQSNEKLFF. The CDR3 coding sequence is TGTGCCACCAGCAGGGGACAGAGTAATGAAAAACTGTTTTTT.

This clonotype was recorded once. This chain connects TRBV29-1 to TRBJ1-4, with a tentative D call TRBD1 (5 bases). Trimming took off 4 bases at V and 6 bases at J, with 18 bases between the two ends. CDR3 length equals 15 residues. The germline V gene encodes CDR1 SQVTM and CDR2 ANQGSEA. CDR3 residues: CSVVREGRVYEKLFF. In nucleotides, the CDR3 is TGCAGCGTTGTCCGGGAGGGCAGGGTCTATGAAAAACTGTTTTTT.

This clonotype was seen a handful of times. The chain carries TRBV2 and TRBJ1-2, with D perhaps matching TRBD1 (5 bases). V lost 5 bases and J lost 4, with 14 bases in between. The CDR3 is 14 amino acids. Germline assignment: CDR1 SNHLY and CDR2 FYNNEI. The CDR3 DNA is TGTGCCAGCAGTTTGATGGGGGGGATCTATGGCTACACCTTC. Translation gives CASSLMGGIYGYTF.

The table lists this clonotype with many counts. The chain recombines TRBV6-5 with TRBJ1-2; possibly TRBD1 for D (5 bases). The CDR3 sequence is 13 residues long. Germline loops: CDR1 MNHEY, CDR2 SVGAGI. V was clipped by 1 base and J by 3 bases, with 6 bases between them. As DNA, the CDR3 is TGTGCCAGCAGTTACTGGGGGTACTATGGCTACACCTTC. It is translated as CASSYWGYYGYTF.

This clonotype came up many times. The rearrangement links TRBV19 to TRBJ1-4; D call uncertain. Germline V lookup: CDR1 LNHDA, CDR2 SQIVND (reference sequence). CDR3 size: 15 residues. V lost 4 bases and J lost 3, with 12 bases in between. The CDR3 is CASSKTRAANEKLFF. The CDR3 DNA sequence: TGTGCCAGTAGTAAGACCCGAGCGGCTAATGAAAAACTGTTTTTT.

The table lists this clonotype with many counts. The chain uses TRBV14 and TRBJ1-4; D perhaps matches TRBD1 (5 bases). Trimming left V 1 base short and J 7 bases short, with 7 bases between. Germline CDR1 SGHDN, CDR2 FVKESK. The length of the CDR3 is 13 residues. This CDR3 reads CASSQGRGEKLFF. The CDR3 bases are TGTGCCAGCAGCCAAGGGAGGGGTGAAAAACTGTTTTTT.